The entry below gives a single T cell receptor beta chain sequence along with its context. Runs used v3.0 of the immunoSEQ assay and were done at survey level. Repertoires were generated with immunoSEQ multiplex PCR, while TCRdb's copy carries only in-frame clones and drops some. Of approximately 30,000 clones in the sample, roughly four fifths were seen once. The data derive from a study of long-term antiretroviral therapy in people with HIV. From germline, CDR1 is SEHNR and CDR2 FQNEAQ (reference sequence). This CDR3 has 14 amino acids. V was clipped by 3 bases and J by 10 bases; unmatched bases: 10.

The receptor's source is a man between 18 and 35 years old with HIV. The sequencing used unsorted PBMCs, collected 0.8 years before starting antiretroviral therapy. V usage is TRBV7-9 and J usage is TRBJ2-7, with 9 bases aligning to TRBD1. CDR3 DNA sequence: TGTGCCAGCAGCTTCCCCGGGACAGGGATCGTACAGTACTTC. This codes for CASSFPGTGIVQYF.